These 31 T cell receptor beta chains came from one sample sequenced in a study of blood T cell repertoires in COVID-19. The protocol was immunoSEQ multiplex PCR, while the TCRdb copy is restricted to in-frame clones and leaves out a portion. The sample consists of approximately 310,000 clones, around nine tenths of them appearing once. What was sequenced was PBMCs or T cells enriched from blood (not recorded which). These receptors all stem from a man in his 60s who had recovered from COVID-19.

This chain joins TRBV29-1 and TRBJ2-1, with D possibly matching TRBD2 (5 bases). Germline CDR1 SQVTM, CDR2 ANQGSEA. This CDR3 has 14 amino acids. The V end lost 5 bases, the J end lost 4 bases, and 15 bases lay between the germline ends. The CDR3 nucleotides read TGCAGCGTTCCTAGCTCCGACCTGTACAATGAGCAGTTCTTC. This translates into CSVPSSDLYNEQFF.

The chain combines TRBV5-4 with TRBJ2-7; TRBD2 aligns across 7 bases. Per the germline V gene, CDR1 is SGHNT and CDR2 is YYREEE (reference sequence). V was clipped by 0 bases and J by 0 bases; unmatched bases: 6. The CDR3 sequence is 16 residues long. As DNA, the CDR3 is TGTGCCAGCAGCTTGGCCAAAGCGGGAACCTCCTACGAGCAGTACTTC. This encodes CASSLAKAGTSYEQYF.

This rearrangement joins TRBV18 to TRBJ1-5, with TRBD1 identical over 8 bases. Unmatched junction bases numbered 11, after V lost 4 bases and J lost 3 bases. The length of the CDR3 is 17 residues. Germline assignment: CDR1 KGHSH and CDR2 LQKENI. CDR3 sequence (DNA): TGTGCCAGCTCACGCCTACCACAGGGGGGTACCAATCAGCCCCAGCATTTT. As protein: CASSRLPQGGTNQPQHF.

CDR3 in amino acids: CASSQVLAGNEQYF. The DNA of the CDR3 is TGCGCCAGCAGCCAAGTTCTAGCGGGAAACGAGCAGTACTTC. The chain combines TRBV4-3 with TRBJ2-7; 9 nucleotides agree with TRBD2. CDR3 size: 14 residues. Unmatched junction bases numbered 3, after V lost 1 base and J lost 5 bases. Per germline, CDR1 LGHNA and CDR2 YSLEER.

The chain links TRBV5-1 to TRBJ1-1, with 9 bases lining up with TRBD1. Unmatched junction bases numbered 4, after V lost 4 bases and J lost 3 bases. The CDR3 extends over 14 amino acids. Germline V lookup: CDR1 SGHRS, CDR2 YFSETQ. This CDR3 is CASSPQGADTEAFF. The DNA for the CDR3 is TGCGCCAGCAGCCCACAGGGGGCCGACACTGAAGCTTTCTTT.

The chain links TRBV6-5 to TRBJ2-7, with 7 bases matching TRBD1. Germline V gene data show CDR1 as MNHEY and CDR2 as SVGAGI. The CDR3 is made up of 14 amino acids. V was pared by 2 bases and J by 3 bases, with 4 bases of the junction left unmatched. The CDR3 is CASSYPGQNYEQYF. The CDR3 DNA is TGTGCCAGCAGTTACCCGGGACAGAACTACGAGCAGTACTTC.

The chain combines TRBV4-2 with TRBJ2-5; TRBD2 agrees at 13 bases. This CDR3 region has 16 residues. V dropped 3 bases and J dropped 3; count of bases not matched to a gene: 4. The V gene's germline CDR1 is LGHNA and CDR2 YNFKEQ. The CDR3: CASSQGLAGTEETQYF. The CDR3 DNA reads TGTGCCAGCAGCCAGGGACTAGCGGGGACCGAAGAGACCCAGTACTTC.

This clone was detected once. The CDR3 spells CASSGTSGIGVHEQFF. The CDR3 DNA reads TGTGCCAGCAGCGGGACTAGCGGGATTGGTGTTCATGAGCAGTTCTTC. J is TRBJ2-1 and V is TRBV28, with 13 positions matching TRBD2. This CDR3 comprises 16 residues. With V trimmed by 6 bases and J by 8 bases, 10 bases remained unmatched. CDR1 is MDHEN and CDR2 is SYDVKM in the germline V gene.

This chain links TRBV5-1 with TRBJ2-1, with a tentative D call TRBD2 (6 bases). The ends were cut back, 0 bases at V and 6 bases at J, with 13 bases in the middle. This CDR3 is 15 amino acids long. Germline V CDR1 and CDR2: SGHRS, YFSETQ. The CDR3 DNA reads as TGCGCCAGCAGCTTGGCCATGGCGGGGCCCAATGAGCAGTTCTTC. Amino acids: CASSLAMAGPNEQFF.

V and J are TRBV28 and TRBJ2-1; 7 bases agree with TRBD2. With V trimmed by 5 bases and J by 3 bases, 10 bases remained unmatched. The CDR3 is 16 residues long. The germline CDR1 and CDR2 sequences are MDHEN and SYDVKM. The chain's CDR3 is CASSRPRESGYNEQFF. CDR3 in DNA: TGTGCCAGCAGTCGTCCGCGGGAGTCGGGCTACAATGAGCAGTTCTTC.

The chain combines TRBV4-3 with TRBJ2-1; D is uncertain. Trimming shortened V by 0 bases and J by 4 bases, and 10 bases separated the two germline ends. CDR1 and CDR2 (germline): LGHNA, YSLEER. This CDR3 has 15 amino acids. CDR3 bases: TGCGCCAGCAGCCAAGATGGCGGAACTTACAATGAGCAGTTCTTC. Translating gives CASSQDGGTYNEQFF.

The chain has TRBV7-3 and TRBJ1-4; D gene uncertain. Germline V lookup: CDR1 SGHTA, CDR2 FQGTGA. The germline V and J ends were trimmed by 8 bases and 8 bases, with 9 bases remaining between them. The CDR3 totals 11 residues. CDR3 in DNA: TGTGCCAGCCTCCGCCGGGAAAAACTGTTTTTT. Translated: CASLRREKLFF.

The rearrangement uses TRBV6-2 or TRBV6-3 and TRBJ1-5; no clear D. There are 12 residues in the CDR3. V lost 2 bases, J lost 6 bases, and 5 bases lay in between. Germline V gene data show CDR1 as MNHEY and CDR2 as SVGEGT. Here the CDR3 DNA reads TGTGCCAGCAGTTACGGAGTTCAGCCCCAGCATTTT. Its protein is CASSYGVQPQHF.

The rearrangement uses TRBV7-2 and TRBJ1-4; TRBD1 matches at 9 bases. The CDR3 sequence is 14 residues long. In germline, CDR1 is SGHTA, CDR2 FQGNSA. The V and J ends lost 5 bases and 8 bases, in that order; junction bases with no gene match: 6. The CDR3 here is CASSKDRGMEKLFF. The CDR3 DNA is TGTGCCAGCAGCAAGGACAGGGGAATGGAAAAACTGTTTTTT.

This clone was picked up one time. The rearrangement joins TRBV11-2 to TRBJ1-1, with a tentative D call TRBD1 (5 bases). Germline CDR1 SGHAT, CDR2 FQNNGV. This CDR3 has 13 residues. V lost 4 bases, J lost 7 bases, and 13 bases lay in between. CDR3 sequence: CASSSAGRGEAFF. DNA of the CDR3: TGTGCCAGCAGCTCCGCAGGGAGGGGTGAAGCTTTCTTT.

The rearrangement uses TRBV2 and TRBJ2-3; no clear D gene. V was cut by 3 bases and J by 7 bases, with 14 bases left in between. CDR1 is SNHLY, CDR2 FYNNEI, per germline. The CDR3 spans 14 residues. The CDR3 region has the DNA TGTGCCAGCAGTGACCCGTCGAATAGTAATACGCAGTATTTT. Amino acids: CASSDPSNSNTQYF.

The gene calls are TRBV23-1 and TRBJ2-3; the match to TRBD2 covers 11 bases. TRBV23-1 is filed as an ORF, its function uncertain. V lost 8 bases to trimming and J lost 2 bases; unmatched junction nucleotides: 12. The CDR3 is 17 residues long. The CDR3: CASGSLLAGDDTDTQYF. DNA for the CDR3: TGCGCCAGCGGTTCATTACTAGCGGGAGATGACACAGATACGCAGTATTTT.

This clone has a single count. The V and J genes are TRBV5-8 and TRBJ1-1, with D unclear. V gave up 1 base and J gave up 5 bases, with 12 bases separating them. Germline assignment: CDR1 SGHTS and CDR2 YDEGEE. This CDR3 comprises 14 residues. CDR3 protein: CASSLLSQATEAFF. CDR3 nucleotide sequence: TGTGCCAGCAGCTTGCTCTCTCAAGCGACTGAAGCTTTCTTT.

The J gene is TRBJ2-1, the V gene TRBV21-1; the table's D call, TRBD2, was not checked against the DNA. TRBV21-1 is shown as a pseudogene. The CDR3 is made up of 17 amino acids. CDR3 sequence (DNA): TGTGCCAGCAGCAGCCTTCATCGGGACTCCCGCTACAATGAGCAGTTCTTC. Translated: CASSSLHRDSRYNEQFF.

The V call is TRBV19, the J call TRBJ2-5; 8 nucleotides align to TRBD1. The germline gives CDR1 LNHDA, CDR2 SQIVND (reference sequence). V gave up 9 bases and J gave up 5 bases; unmatched junction bases: 11. This CDR3 comprises 14 residues. CDR3 sequence (DNA): TGTGCCAGCCGATCCCAGGGGGCAGGGGAGACCCAGTACTTC. The encoded protein is CASRSQGAGETQYF.

The chain links TRBV24-1 to TRBJ2-1; the D gene is possibly TRBD1 (6 bases). The germline V and J ends were trimmed by 7 bases and 6 bases, with 15 bases remaining between them. CDR1 is KGHDR and CDR2 is SFDVKD in the germline V gene. The CDR3 length is 14 residues. The CDR3 loop reads CATSQTGSGNEQFF. CDR3 DNA sequence: TGTGCCACCAGCCAAACAGGGTCCGGCAATGAGCAGTTCTTC.

The chain combines TRBV24-1 with TRBJ2-3, with 9 positions matching TRBD2. Germline loops: CDR1 KGHDR, CDR2 SFDVKD. Trimming took 4 bases from V and 1 from J; bases not matched to a gene: 2. There are 15 residues in the CDR3. As DNA, the CDR3 is TGTGCCACCAGTGAGGGACTAGCCGGCACAGATACGCAGTATTTT. The encoded protein is CATSEGLAGTDTQYF.

This clone was recorded a few times. V gene TRBV6-5 combines with J gene TRBJ2-7, with D possibly being TRBD1 (5 bases). The CDR3 is made up of 12 amino acids. Trimming took off 10 bases at V and 3 bases at J, with 13 bases between the two ends. CDR1 and CDR2 from the germline V gene are MNHEY and SVGAGI. The CDR3 sequence: CATRPGNYEQYF. DNA for the CDR3: TGTGCCACGCGGCCAGGGAACTACGAGCAGTACTTC.

The chain uses TRBV28 and TRBJ1-5; D is unresolved. Trimming pared 4 bases from V and 5 bases from J, leaving 12 bases between. This CDR3 comprises 14 residues. Germline V gene lookup returns CDR1 MDHEN and CDR2 SYDVKM. CDR3 nucleotide sequence: TGTGCCAGCAGTTCCTCCGTTTTCGATCAGCCCCAGCATTTT. This codes for CASSSSVFDQPQHF.

The rearrangement uses TRBV2 and TRBJ2-2; TRBD1 matches 7 bases. The ends lost 0 bases at V and 4 bases at J; junction bases unmatched: 11. Germline V gene lookup returns CDR1 SNHLY and CDR2 FYNNEI. CDR3 length: 18 residues. The CDR3: CASSEAEVGTVPTGELFF. DNA of the CDR3: TGTGCCAGCAGTGAAGCAGAGGTGGGGACAGTGCCCACCGGGGAGCTGTTTTTT.

The gene calls are TRBV5-4 and TRBJ2-5, with TRBD1 matching 8 bases. The CDR3 spans 15 residues. Germline V lookup: CDR1 SGHNT, CDR2 YYREEE (reference sequence). Trimming took 4 bases from V and 4 from J; bases not matched to a gene: 9. The CDR3 reads CASSMRQGSAETQYF. CDR3 in DNA: TGTGCCAGCAGCATGCGACAGGGGTCAGCAGAGACCCAGTACTTC.

The chain recombines TRBV19 with TRBJ2-2; tentative D call: TRBD2 (5 bases). The CDR3 runs to 15 residues. Trimming cost V 2 bases and J 7 bases, with 14 bases left between them. CDR1 is LNHDA and CDR2 is SQIVND in the germline V gene (reference sequence). CDR3 loop: CASSIRLAGLGELFF. DNA of the CDR3: TGTGCCAGTAGTATAAGGCTAGCCGGCCTCGGGGAGCTGTTTTTT.

This chain links TRBV27 with TRBJ1-1; D remains ambiguous. Trimming stripped 1 base from V and 6 bases from J, with 12 bases between. The CDR3 spans 14 residues. CDR1 MNHEY and CDR2 SMNVEV come from the germline V gene (reference sequence). CDR3 region: CASSLYLGIAEAFF. The CDR3 coding sequence is TGTGCCAGCAGTTTATATCTAGGTATTGCTGAAGCTTTCTTT.

J is TRBJ1-6 and V is TRBV19; TRBD1 might be the D (5 bases). This CDR3 has 17 amino acids. Trimming took off 5 bases at V and 1 base at J, with 15 bases between the two ends. CDR1 is LNHDA and CDR2 is SQIVND in the germline V gene (reference sequence). The CDR3 DNA follows: TGTGCCAGTAGTTTTGAAGGGGTGTTATCCTATAATTCACCCCTCCACTTT. It codes for CASSFEGVLSYNSPLHF.

The J gene is TRBJ2-1, the V gene TRBV2, with D tentatively TRBD2 (5 bases). Germline V gene sequence: CDR1 SNHLY, CDR2 FYNNEI. V was trimmed by 3 bases and J by 8 bases, leaving 11 bases between them. The CDR3 spans 13 residues. This chain's CDR3 is CASSDLAGYEQFF. As DNA, the CDR3 is TGTGCCAGCAGTGATCTAGCTGGCTATGAGCAGTTCTTC.

V usage is TRBV28 and J usage is TRBJ2-2, with 9 bases fitting TRBD2. The CDR3 sequence is 16 residues long. Germline-derived CDR1 and CDR2 are MDHEN and SYDVKM. The trim removed 8 bases at V and 5 bases at J, leaving 12 bases unmatched. The CDR3 sequence: CASLGASGIGTGELFF. The CDR3 DNA sequence: TGTGCCAGCCTTGGGGCTAGCGGGATTGGTACCGGGGAGCTGTTTTTT.